This T cell receptor (beta chain) was recorded in a study of shared clonotypes between healthy human individuals. Study details: The cohort comprised a couple of women and three men. Their ages spanned 18 to 49 years.

Once extracted for a subset, genomic DNA was divided evenly among several immunoSEQ plates. The sorted-subset replicate PCRs were given roughly 200 ng DNA, which is tens of thousands of T cell genomes. Some clones are missing from TCRdb's copy, which holds only in-frame ones; the method was immunoSEQ multiplex PCR. The table records some 1.1 million clones, 70% to 85% of them present only once. The table lists this clone with a count of one. The V end lost 2 bases, the J end lost 7 bases, and 17 bases lay between the germline ends. Germline assignment: CDR1 GTSNPN and CDR2 SVGIG (reference sequence). The CDR3 contains 14 residues.

The TCR comes from a young man in good health. Some clones in this sample may be carry-over from other donors' samples. The chain has TRBV30 and TRBJ1-1; no definite D call. Input material: memory CD4+ T cells from PBMCs. The subset is: CD45RA-negative fraction. In nucleotides, the CDR3 is TGTGCCTGGAGTTCCAACCCTTCAAGGAGTGAAGCTTTCTTT. It specifies CAWSSNPSRSEAFF.